This T cell receptor (beta chain) appears in the sequencing data of a study of PD-1 blockade in classical Hodgkin lymphoma. CDR3 length equals 15 residues. V lost 6 bases, J lost 2 bases, and 16 bases lay in between. The germline gives CDR1 MDHEN, CDR2 SYDVKM. All patients experienced relapse after autologous stem cell transplantation, and brentuximab vedotin exposure was variable. Produced via immunoSEQ multiplex PCR; TCRdb's table is partial and in-frame only. This table holds 30,000 or so clones, around 70% found once. The sequenced sample was peripheral blood mononuclear cells (PBMCs), obtained before the second cycle of nivolumab. The TCR comes from a human donor with classical Hodgkin lymphoma. The chain combines TRBV28 with TRBJ2-5; D call uncertain. CDR3 in amino acids: CASSTGSRQQETQYF. In DNA form, the CDR3 reads TGTGCCAGCAGCACTGGGTCCCGGCAGCAAGAGACCCAGTACTTC.